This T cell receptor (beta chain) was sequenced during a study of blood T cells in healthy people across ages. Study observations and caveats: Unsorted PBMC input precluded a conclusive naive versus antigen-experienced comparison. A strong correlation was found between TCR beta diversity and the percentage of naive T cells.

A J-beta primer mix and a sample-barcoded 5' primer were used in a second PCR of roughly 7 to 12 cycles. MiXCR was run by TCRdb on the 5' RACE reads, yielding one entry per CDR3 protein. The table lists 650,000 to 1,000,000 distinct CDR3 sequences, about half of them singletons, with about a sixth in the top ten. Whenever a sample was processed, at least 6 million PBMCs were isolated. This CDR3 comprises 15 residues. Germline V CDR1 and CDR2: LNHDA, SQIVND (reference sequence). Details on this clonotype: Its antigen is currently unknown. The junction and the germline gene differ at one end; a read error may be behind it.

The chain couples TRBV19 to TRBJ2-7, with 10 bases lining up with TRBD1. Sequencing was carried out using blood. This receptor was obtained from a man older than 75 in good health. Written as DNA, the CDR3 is TGTGTCAGTAGTATGGGGAGGGACAGGGGCTACGAGCAGTACTTC. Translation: CVSSMGRDRGYEQYF.